This T cell receptor beta chain was observed in a study of beta chain features in type 1 diabetes. Overall study context: Investigators examined around 110 million sorted cells across all samples.

The V gene end was trimmed by 0 bases and the J gene end by 4 bases; junction bases not matched to a gene: 5. CDR1 and CDR2 from the germline V gene are SGHRS and YFSETQ. CDR3 length: 15 amino acids. Since all of the isolated RNA was reverse transcribed, expressed TCRB transcripts were what got sequenced. Clones were read by immunoSEQ multiplex PCR, and TCRdb kept only the in-frame ones, dropping some. The sample yields around 140,000 clones, 7% to 10% seen once. General study results and limits: Patients with type 1 diabetes showed fewer VDJ junction insertions and more deletions. Cells expressing TCR highly could be over-represented by cDNA sequencing. Whether HLA type affects TCRB rearrangement stayed undetermined in the present work. Moderately but significantly shorter TCRB CDR3s were found in Type 1 diabetes patients in all four CD4+ subsets.

This clone was counted between two and nine times. What it recognizes is unknown. The receptor was derived from a man aged 30 to 39 with type 1 diabetes. The J gene is TRBJ2-7, the V gene TRBV5-1, with TRBD1 identical over 9 bases. What was sequenced was central memory CD4+ T cells from blood. The CDR3 nucleotides are TGCGCCAGCAGCTTGGAGGGACAGGGACCGTACGAGCAGTACTTC. The encoded protein is CASSLEGQGPYEQYF.